Below, one T cell receptor beta chain is given with its context. The data are from a study of T-cell memory formation after mild COVID-19. TCRdb called the 5' RACE reads again in MiXCR, with one record for every CDR3 protein. The data show 400,000 or so distinct CDR3 sequences, under 25% seen once. The V end lost 4 bases, the J end lost 3 bases, and 16 bases lay between the germline ends. CDR3 size: 15 residues. Germline V gives CDR1 MNHNS, CDR2 SASEGT. V gene TRBV6-1 combines with J gene TRBJ2-7; D gene unclear. The sample was PBMCs or a T cell subset sorted from them (not recorded which). The receptor comes from an adult woman who had mild COVID-19 (a few samples of this study predate the infection). Cell type and time point are not known. CDR3 sequence reads: CASSGLGSEVYEQYF. CDR3 bases: TGTGCCAGCAGTGGTCTGGGAAGCGAGGTCTACGAGCAGTACTTC.